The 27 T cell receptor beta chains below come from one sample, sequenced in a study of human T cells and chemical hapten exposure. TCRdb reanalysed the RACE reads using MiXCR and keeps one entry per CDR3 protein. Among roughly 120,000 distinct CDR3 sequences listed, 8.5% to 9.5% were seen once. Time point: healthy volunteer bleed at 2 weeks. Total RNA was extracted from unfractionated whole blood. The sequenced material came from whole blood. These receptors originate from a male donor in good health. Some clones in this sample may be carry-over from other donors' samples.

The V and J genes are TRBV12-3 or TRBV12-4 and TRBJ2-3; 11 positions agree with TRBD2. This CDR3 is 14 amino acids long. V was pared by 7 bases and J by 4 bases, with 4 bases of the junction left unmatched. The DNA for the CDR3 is TGTGCCAGCATTCTAGCGGGAGGCGCAGATACGCAGTATTTT. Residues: CASILAGGADTQYF.

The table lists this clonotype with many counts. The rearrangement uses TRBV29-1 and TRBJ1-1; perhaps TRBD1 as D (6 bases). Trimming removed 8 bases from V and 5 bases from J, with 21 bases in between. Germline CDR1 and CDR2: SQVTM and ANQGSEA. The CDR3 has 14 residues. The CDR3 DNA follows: TGCAGCTTATATGGAGCAGGGGCAACAACTGAAGCTTTCTTT. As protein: CSLYGAGATTEAFF.

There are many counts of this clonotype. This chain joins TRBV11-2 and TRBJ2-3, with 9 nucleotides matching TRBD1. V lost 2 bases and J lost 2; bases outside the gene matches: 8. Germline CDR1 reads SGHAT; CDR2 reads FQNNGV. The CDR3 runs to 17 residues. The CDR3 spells CASSLWRTGASTDTQYF. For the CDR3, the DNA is TGTGCCAGCAGCTTATGGCGGACAGGGGCGTCCACAGATACGCAGTATTTT.

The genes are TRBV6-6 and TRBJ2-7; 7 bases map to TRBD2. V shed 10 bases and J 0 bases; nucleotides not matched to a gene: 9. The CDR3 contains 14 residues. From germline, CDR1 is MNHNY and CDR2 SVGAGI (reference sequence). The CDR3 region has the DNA TGTGCCACCGAGATGGGGAGGGTCTCCTACGAGCAGTACTTC. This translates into CATEMGRVSYEQYF.

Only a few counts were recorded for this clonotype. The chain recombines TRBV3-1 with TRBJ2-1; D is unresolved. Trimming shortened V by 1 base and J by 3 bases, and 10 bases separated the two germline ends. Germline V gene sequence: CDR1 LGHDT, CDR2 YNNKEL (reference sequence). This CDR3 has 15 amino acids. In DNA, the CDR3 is TGTGCCAGCAGCCAAGCATGGGCCCTCTACAATGAGCAGTTCTTC. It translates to CASSQAWALYNEQFF.

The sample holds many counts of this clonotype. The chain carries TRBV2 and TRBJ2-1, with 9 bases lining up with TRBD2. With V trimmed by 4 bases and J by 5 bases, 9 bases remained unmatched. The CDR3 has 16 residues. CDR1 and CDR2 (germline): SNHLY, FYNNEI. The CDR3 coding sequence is TGTGCCAGCAGTGCCTACGGCGGGAGGGATCACAATGAGCAGTTCTTC. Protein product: CASSAYGGRDHNEQFF. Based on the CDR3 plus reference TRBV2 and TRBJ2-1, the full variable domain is EPEVTQTPSHQVTQMGQEVILRCVPISNHLYFYWYRQILGQKVEFLVSFYNNEISEKSEIFDDQFSVERPDGSNFTLKIRSTKLEDSAMYFCASSAYGGRDHNEQFFGPGTRLTVL.

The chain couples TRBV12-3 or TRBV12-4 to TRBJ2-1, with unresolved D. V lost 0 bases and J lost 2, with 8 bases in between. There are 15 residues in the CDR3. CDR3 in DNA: TGTGCCAGCAGTTTAGCGAGACTTACCTACAATGAGCAGTTCTTC. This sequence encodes CASSLARLTYNEQFF.

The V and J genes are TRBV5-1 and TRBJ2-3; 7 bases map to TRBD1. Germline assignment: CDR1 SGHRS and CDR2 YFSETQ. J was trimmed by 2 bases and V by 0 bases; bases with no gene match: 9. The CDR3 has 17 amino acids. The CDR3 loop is CASSLADRATLTDTQYF. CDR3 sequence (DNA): TGCGCCAGCAGCTTGGCTGACAGGGCAACGCTCACAGATACGCAGTATTTT.

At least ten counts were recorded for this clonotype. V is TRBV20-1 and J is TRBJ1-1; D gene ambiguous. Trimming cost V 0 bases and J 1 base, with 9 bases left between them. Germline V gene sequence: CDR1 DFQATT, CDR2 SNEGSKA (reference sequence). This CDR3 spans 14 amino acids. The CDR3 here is CSAREAGANTEAFF. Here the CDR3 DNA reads TGCAGTGCTAGAGAGGCAGGAGCGAACACTGAAGCTTTCTTT.

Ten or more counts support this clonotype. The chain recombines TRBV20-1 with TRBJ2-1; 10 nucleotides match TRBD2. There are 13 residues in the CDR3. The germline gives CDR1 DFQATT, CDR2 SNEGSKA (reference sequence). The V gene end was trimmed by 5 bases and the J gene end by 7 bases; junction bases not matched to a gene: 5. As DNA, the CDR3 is TGCAGTGCTGTAGGGACTAGCGAAAATGAGCAGTTCTTC. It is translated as CSAVGTSENEQFF.

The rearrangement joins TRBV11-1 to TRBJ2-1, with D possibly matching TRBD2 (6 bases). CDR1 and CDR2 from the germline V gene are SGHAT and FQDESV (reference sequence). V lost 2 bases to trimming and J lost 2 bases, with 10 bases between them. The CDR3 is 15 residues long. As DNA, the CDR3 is TGTGCCAGCAGCTTACGGACGGGGGCCTACAATGAGCAGTTCTTC. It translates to CASSLRTGAYNEQFF.

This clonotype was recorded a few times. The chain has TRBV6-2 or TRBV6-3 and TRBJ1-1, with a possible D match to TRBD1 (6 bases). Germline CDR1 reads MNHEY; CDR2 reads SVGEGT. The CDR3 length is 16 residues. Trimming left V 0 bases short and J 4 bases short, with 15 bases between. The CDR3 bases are TGTGCCAGCAGTTACTCCAGTTTTACAGGGACCACTGAAGCTTTCTTT. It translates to CASSYSSFTGTTEAFF.

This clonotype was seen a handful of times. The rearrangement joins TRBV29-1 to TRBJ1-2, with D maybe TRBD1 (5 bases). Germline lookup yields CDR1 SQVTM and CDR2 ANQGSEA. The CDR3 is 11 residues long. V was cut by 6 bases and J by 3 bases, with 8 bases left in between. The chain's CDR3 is CSVTGDYGYTF. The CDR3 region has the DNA TGCAGCGTCACAGGTGACTATGGCTACACCTTC. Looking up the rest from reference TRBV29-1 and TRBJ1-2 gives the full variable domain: SAVISQKPSRDICQRGTSLTIQCQVDSQVTMMFWYRQQPGQSLTLIATANQGSEATYESGFVIDKFPISRPNLTFSTLTVSNMSPEDSSIYLCSVTGDYGYTFGSGTRLTVV.

CDR3 coding DNA: TGTGCCAGCACCTCCGGGACTAGCGGATACAATGAGCAGTTCTTC. Its protein product is CASTSGTSGYNEQFF. The rearrangement uses TRBV6-1 and TRBJ2-1; 11 bases align to TRBD2. The V segment lost 7 bases and the J segment 4 bases; nucleotides outside the gene matches: 6. The germline CDR1 and CDR2 sequences are MNHNS and SASEGT. The CDR3 is 15 residues long.

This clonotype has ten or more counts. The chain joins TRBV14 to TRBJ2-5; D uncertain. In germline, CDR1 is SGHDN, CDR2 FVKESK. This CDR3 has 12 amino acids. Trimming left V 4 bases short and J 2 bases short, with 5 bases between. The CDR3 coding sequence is TGTGCCAGCAGCCGAGGACAAGAGACCCAGTACTTC. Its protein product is CASSRGQETQYF.

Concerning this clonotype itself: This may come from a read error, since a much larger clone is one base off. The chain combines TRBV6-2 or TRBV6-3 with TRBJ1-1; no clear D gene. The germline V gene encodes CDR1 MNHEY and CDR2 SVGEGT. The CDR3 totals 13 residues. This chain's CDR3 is CVSSYTENTEAFF. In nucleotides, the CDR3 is TGTGTCAGCAGTTACACCGAGAACACTGAAGCTTTCTTT.

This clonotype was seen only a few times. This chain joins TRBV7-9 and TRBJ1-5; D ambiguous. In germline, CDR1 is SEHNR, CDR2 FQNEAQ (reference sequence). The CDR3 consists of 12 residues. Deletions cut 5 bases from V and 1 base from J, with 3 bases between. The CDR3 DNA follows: TGTGCCAGCAGCCCAAGCAATCAGCCCCAGCATTTT. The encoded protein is CASSPSNQPQHF.

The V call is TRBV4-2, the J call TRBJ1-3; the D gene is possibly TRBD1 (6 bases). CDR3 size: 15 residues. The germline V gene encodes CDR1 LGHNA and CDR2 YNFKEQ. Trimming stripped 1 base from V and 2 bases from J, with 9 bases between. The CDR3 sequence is CASSQVEGAGNTIYF. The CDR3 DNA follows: TGTGCCAGCAGCCAAGTAGAGGGGGCTGGAAACACCATATATTTT.

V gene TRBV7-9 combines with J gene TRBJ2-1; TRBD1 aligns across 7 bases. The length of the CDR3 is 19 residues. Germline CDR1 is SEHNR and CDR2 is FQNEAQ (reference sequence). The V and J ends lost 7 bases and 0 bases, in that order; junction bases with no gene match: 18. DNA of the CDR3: TGTGCCAGCAAAGTAAAGGGAAAGACAGGGCCCTCCTCCTACAATGAGCAGTTCTTC. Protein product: CASKVKGKTGPSSYNEQFF.

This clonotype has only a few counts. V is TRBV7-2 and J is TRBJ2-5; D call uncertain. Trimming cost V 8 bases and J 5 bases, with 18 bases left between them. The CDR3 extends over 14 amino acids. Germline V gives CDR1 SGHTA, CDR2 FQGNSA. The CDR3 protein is CASVSAPRSETQYF. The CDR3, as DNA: TGTGCCAGCGTTTCGGCACCCCGGTCGGAGACCCAGTACTTC.

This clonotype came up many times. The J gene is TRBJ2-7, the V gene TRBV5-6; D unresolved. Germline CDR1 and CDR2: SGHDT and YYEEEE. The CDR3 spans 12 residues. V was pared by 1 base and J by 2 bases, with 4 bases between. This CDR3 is CASSLQAYEQYF. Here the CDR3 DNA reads TGTGCCAGCAGCTTGCAGGCCTACGAGCAGTACTTC.

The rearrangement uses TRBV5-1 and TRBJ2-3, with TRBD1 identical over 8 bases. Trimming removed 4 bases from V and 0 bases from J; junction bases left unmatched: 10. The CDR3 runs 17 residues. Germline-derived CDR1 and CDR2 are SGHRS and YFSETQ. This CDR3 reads CASSTDRDTTSTDTQYF. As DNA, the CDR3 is TGCGCCAGCAGCACGGACAGGGATACGACTAGCACAGATACGCAGTATTTT.

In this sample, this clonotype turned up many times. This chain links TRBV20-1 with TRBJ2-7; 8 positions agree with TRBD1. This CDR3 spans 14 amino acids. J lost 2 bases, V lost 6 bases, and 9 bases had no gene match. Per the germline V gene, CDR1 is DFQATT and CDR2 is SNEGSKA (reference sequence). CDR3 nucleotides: TGCAGTGCCACCGAGGACAGGGCTGCCTACGAGCAGTACTTC. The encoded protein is CSATEDRAAYEQYF.

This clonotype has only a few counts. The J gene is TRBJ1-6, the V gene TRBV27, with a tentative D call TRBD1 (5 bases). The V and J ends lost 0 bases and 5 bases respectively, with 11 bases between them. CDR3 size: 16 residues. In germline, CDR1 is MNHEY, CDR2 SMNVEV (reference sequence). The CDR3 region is CASSLSTQGNNSPLHF. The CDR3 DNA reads TGTGCCAGCAGTTTATCTACCCAGGGCAATAATTCACCCCTCCACTTT.

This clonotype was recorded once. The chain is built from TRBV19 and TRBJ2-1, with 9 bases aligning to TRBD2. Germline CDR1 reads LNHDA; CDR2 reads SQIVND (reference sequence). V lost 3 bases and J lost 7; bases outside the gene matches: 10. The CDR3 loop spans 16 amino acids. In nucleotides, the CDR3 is TGTGCCAGTAGTATGAGGCGGGAGGGCCGGGGTAATGAGCAGTTCTTC. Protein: CASSMRREGRGNEQFF.

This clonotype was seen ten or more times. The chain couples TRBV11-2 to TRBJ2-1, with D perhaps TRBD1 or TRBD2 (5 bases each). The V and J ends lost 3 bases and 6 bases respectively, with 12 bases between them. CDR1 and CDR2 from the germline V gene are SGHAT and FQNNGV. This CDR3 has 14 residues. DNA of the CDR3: TGTGCCAGCAGCTTGGGGACCTCCGTCAATGAGCAGTTCTTC. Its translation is CASSLGTSVNEQFF.

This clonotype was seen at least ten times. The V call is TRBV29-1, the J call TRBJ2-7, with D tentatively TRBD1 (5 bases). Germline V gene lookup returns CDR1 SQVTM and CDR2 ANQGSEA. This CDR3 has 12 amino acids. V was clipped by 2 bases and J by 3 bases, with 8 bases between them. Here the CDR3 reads CSVELTDYEQYF. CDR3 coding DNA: TGCAGCGTTGAATTGACAGACTACGAGCAGTACTTC.